The clone carrying this T cell receptor beta chain was seen more than once but under ten times. The data stem from a study of T cell responses to AZD1222 COVID-19 vaccine. Repertoires were generated with immunoSEQ multiplex PCR, while TCRdb's copy carries only in-frame clones and drops some. The data show about 130,000 clones, with over 75% seen just once and over 5.5% held by the top ten. CDR3 length: 15 amino acids. Germline CDR1 and CDR2: MGHDK and SYGVNS. Between the trimmed V and J ends, which lost 2 bases and 6 bases, there was a span of 13 bases. The receptor was derived from an adult in good health. The chain links TRBV25-1 to TRBJ1-4, with D possibly being TRBD1 (6 bases). The input for sequencing was peripheral blood, taken on day 0 of AZD1222 vaccination. The DNA for the CDR3 is TGTGCCAGCAGTGAAGAAGGGGGACCTTATGAAAAACTGTTTTTT. This encodes CASSEEGGPYEKLFF. The whole variable domain, remainder taken from reference TRBV25-1 and TRBJ1-4, is EADIYQTPRYLVIGTGKKITLECSQTMGHDKMYWYQQDPGMELHLIHYSYGVNSTEKGDLSSESTVSRIRTEHFPLTLESARPSHTSQYLCASSEEGGPYEKLFFGSGTQLSVL.